This T cell receptor beta chain was identified during a study of neurological immune-mediated disorders. Noted time point: longitudinal time-point 1 (baseline). PBMCs numbering 2 million and stored at -80 C yielded the unsorted libraries. There are many counts of this clonotype. This CDR3 comprises 12 residues. V dropped 1 base and J dropped 10 bases, with 10 bases sitting between them. CDR1 is SEHNR, CDR2 FQNEAQ, per germline (reference sequence). The team produced cDNA through 5'RACE using 10-nucleotide random UMIs. TCRdb redid the calling of the 5' RACE reads with MiXCR, one entry per CDR3 protein. Of 71,000 or so distinct CDR3 sequences in the sample, roughly 13% were seen once.

The TCR comes from a female donor with HTLV-1-associated myelopathy (HAM/TSP). Sequencing was done on a sample of PBMCs. The rearrangement joins TRBV7-9 to TRBJ1-1; a possible D gene is TRBD1 (6 bases). CDR3 sequence reads: CASSLEDRSAFF. CDR3 sequence (DNA): TGTGCCAGCAGCTTAGAGGACAGATCAGCTTTCTTT.